This TCR beta chain appears in the sequencing data of a study of memory CD4+ T cells and cytomegalovirus serostatus. Concerning this clone: Its specificity is not known.

Single viable CD3+CD4+CD8-CD45RO+ cells were sorted as the memory CD4+ T cells. Study outcomes and limitations: Median bootstrapped AUC for CMV status was approximately 0.96 originally, 0.9 to 0.93 US-trained.

In the authors' methods: Out-of-frame sequences were removed, leaving around 2,000,000 distinct TCRbeta sequences. The repertoire was sequenced with immunoSEQ multiplex PCR; TCRdb's copy has only in-frame clones and lacks some. The DNA was the basis for D and trimming; V, J and clone size are from that table. The repertoire holds about 52,000 clones, with roughly 78% as singletons. CDR1 is MNHEY and CDR2 is SVGAGI in the germline V gene. Trimming pared 4 bases from V and 8 bases from J, leaving 15 bases between. This CDR3 region has 15 residues. Material: memory CD4+ T cells from blood. The sequence was collected from an adult in good health and CMV-seronegative. This chain uses TRBV6-5 with TRBJ1-6; perhaps TRBD1 as D (5 bases). In DNA form, the CDR3 reads TGTGCCAGCAGTTCTTTAGGGGTCCCCGATTCACCCCTCCACTTT. Amino acids: CASSSLGVPDSPLHF.